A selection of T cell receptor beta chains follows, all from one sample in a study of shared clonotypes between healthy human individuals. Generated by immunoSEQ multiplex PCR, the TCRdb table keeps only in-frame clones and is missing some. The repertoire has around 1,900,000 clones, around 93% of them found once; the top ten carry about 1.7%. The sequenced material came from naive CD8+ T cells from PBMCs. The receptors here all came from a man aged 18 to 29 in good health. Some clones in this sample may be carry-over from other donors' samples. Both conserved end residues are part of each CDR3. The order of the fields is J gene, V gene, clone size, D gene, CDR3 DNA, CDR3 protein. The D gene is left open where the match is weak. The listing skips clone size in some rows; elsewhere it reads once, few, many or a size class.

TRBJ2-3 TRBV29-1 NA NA TGCAGCGTCGGGGGGACAGCAGCCGGCTTTAGCACAGATACGCAGTATTTT CSVGGTAAGFSTDTQYF
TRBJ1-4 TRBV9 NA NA TGTGCCAGCAGCGCCCGTTGGGGGGAGGGTGAAAAACTGTTTTTT CASSARWGEGEKLFF
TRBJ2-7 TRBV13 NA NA TGTGCCAGCAGCCCCGGGGGACACTCCTACGAGCAGTACTTC CASSPGGHSYEQYF
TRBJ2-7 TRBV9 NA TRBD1 TGTGCCAGCAGCGACGGGACAGGAGAACGGTACGAGCAGTACTTC CASSDGTGERYEQYF
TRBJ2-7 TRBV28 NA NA TGTGCCAGCAGTTTACGTCTACGCTCCTACGAGCAGTACTTC CASSLRLRSYEQYF
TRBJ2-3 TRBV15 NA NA TGTGCCACCAGCAGCACTGTTCGGAGAAGCACAGATACGCAGTATTTT CATSSTVRRSTDTQYF
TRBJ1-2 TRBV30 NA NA TGTGCCTGGTCCCCCCTTAGGAACTATGGCTACACCTTC CAWSPLRNYGYTF
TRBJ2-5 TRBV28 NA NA TGTGCCAGCAGTACCCGAAACCTGGGTGGGAGAGAGACCCAGTACTTC CASSTRNLGGRETQYF
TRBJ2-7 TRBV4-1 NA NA TGCGCCAGCAGCCAACCCCTGACCTCCTACGAGCAGTACTTC CASSQPLTSYEQYF
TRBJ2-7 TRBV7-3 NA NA TGTGCCAGCAAAAGACTAGAGCCCGAGCAGTACTTC CASKRLEPEQYF
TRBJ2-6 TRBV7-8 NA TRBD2 TGTGCCAGCAGCCAATGGACTAGCGGGAAACTCGGCTCTGGGGCCAACGTCCTGACTTTC CASSQWTSGKLGSGANVLTF
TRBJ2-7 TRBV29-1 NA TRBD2 TGCAGCGCCCGGGACTACGTCTACGAGCAGTACTTC CSARDYVYEQYF
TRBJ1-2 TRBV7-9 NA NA TGTGCCAGCAGCTTGGGGTCGGACTATGGCTACACCTTC CASSLGSDYGYTF
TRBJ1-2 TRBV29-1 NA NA TGCAGCGTTGAAGATCTGGAGATGACTAACTATGGCTACACCTTC CSVEDLEMTNYGYTF
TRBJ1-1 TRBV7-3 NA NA TGTGCCAGCAGCGAGGGGCTGAACACTGAAGCTTTCTTT CASSEGLNTEAFF
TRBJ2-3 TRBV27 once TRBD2 TGTGCCAGCAGTTTGGGCGGGAGGGCCCCAGATACGCAGTATTTT CASSLGGRAPDTQYF
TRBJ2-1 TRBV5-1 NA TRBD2 TGCGCCAGCAGCTTGGGGGACTACCCGAACTACAATGAGCAGTTCTTC CASSLGDYPNYNEQFF
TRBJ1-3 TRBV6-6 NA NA TGTGCCAGCAGTTACTCGAGTATGGCAGCTGGAAACACCATATATTTT CASSYSSMAAGNTIYF
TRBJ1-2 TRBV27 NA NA TGTGCCAGCAGTTTTAAGGACAGCCTACCGTACACCTTC CASSFKDSLPYTF
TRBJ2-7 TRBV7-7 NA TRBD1 TGTGCCAGCAGCCCGGACAGGGGTTACGAGCAGTACTTC CASSPDRGYEQYF